This T cell receptor (beta chain) is from a study of T cells in Graves' hyperthyroidism and ophthalmopathy. This clonotype has ten or more counts. CDR3 length: 19 amino acids. The germline V gene encodes CDR1 LNHNV and CDR2 YYDKDF (reference sequence). V lost 5 bases and J lost 0, with 23 bases in between. What was amplified from RNA transcripts were TCR beta CDR3 regions. The TCR CDR3 first-round RT-PCR relied on the HTBI primer set. Via MiXCR, TCRdb re-called the multiplex PCR reads, giving one row per CDR3 protein. The sample shows about 290,000 distinct CDR3 sequences, approximately 15% of them seen only once.

This receptor was taken from a woman in her forties with Graves' hyperthyroidism. Sequenced material: blood. The V call is TRBV15, the J call TRBJ2-1; D might be TRBD1 (6 bases). CDR3 in amino acids: CATSVQRDTYPPSYNEQFF. In DNA, the CDR3 is TGTGCCACCAGCGTACAACGGGACACCTACCCCCCCTCCTACAATGAGCAGTTCTTC. Complete variable domain (other parts from reference TRBV15 and TRBJ2-1): DAMVIQNPRYQVTQFGKPVTLSCSQTLNHNVMYWYQQKSSQAPKLLFHYYDKDFNNEADTPDNFQSRRPNTSFCFLDIRSPGLGDTAMYLCATSVQRDTYPPSYNEQFFGPGTRLTVL.